What follows are 7 T cell receptor beta chains derived from one specimen sequenced in a study of blood T cell repertoires in COVID-19 (dated by TCRdb to 2019 to 2021). Receptor libraries were prepared by the immunoSEQ multiplex PCR assay. The source is immuneACCESS, and TCRdb retained only in-frame sequences with V and J called. Part of the clones is not carried over; for the studies checked, unresolved V genes explain less than half of this, and the remainder is unexplained. The sample data list 110,000 to 150,000 clones, and 86% of these were observed just once. The top ten hold around 4.5% of the sample. The material sequenced was PBMCs or T cells enriched from blood (not recorded which). These receptors came from a man aged 50 to 59 who had recovered from COVID-19.

CDR3: CASSTGDRAIYGYTF. Here the CDR3 DNA reads TGTGCCAGCAGCACCGGGGACAGGGCGATTTATGGCTACACCTTC. The chain employs TRBV9 and TRBJ1-2, with 9 bases that match TRBD1. V dropped 4 bases and J dropped 5; count of bases not matched to a gene: 9. CDR3 size: 15 residues. The V gene's germline CDR1 is SGDLS and CDR2 YYNGEE.

This clone has only a few counts. This rearrangement joins TRBV6-6 to TRBJ1-5; the D gene is possibly TRBD1 (6 bases). Germline CDR1 and CDR2: MNHNY and SVGAGI (reference sequence). Trimming pared 5 bases from V and 6 bases from J, leaving 17 bases between. The CDR3 runs to 15 residues. The CDR3 sequence is CASSRSQGKSQPQHF. The CDR3 DNA sequence: TGTGCCAGCAGTCGATCTCAGGGGAAGAGTCAGCCCCAGCATTTT.

This sequence joins TRBV7-3 and TRBJ1-1; no reliable D call. Looked up from germline, CDR1 is SGHTA and CDR2 is FQGTGA. Trimming pared 0 bases from V and 2 bases from J, leaving 10 bases between. The CDR3 loop spans 15 amino acids. In DNA form, the CDR3 reads TGTGCCAGCAGCTTAACGTCCACAGCTAACACTGAAGCTTTCTTT. Amino acid sequence: CASSLTSTANTEAFF.

The chain links TRBV13 to TRBJ2-7; 11 bases map to TRBD2. The CDR3 consists of 20 residues. The germline V gene has CDR1 PRHDT and CDR2 FYEKMQ (reference sequence). V was clipped by 5 bases and J by 2 bases; unmatched bases: 20. CDR3 sequence reads: CASSPRGVGTSGKGAYEQYF. Written as DNA, the CDR3 is TGTGCCAGCAGCCCTAGGGGGGTAGGGACTAGCGGCAAAGGGGCCTACGAGCAGTACTTC.

The chain employs TRBV7-3 and TRBJ2-1, with 7 positions matching TRBD1. V dropped 5 bases and J dropped 10; count of bases not matched to a gene: 14. The CDR3 length is 15 residues. The germline gives CDR1 SGHTA, CDR2 FQGTGA. The chain's CDR3 is CASSENRGAGEEQFF. For the CDR3, the DNA is TGTGCCAGCAGCGAAAACAGGGGAGCAGGTGAGGAGCAGTTCTTC. Full variable domain (rest looked up from reference TRBV7-3 and TRBJ2-1): GAGVSQTPSNKVTEKGKYVELRCDPISGHTALYWYRQSLGQGPEFLIYFQGTGAADDSGLPNDRFFAVRPEGSVSTLKIQRTERGDSAVYLCASSENRGAGEEQFFGPGTRLTVL.

This chain uses TRBV2 with TRBJ2-1; 9 bases line up with TRBD1. Germline loops: CDR1 SNHLY, CDR2 FYNNEI. V shed 6 bases, J shed 7 bases, and the junction held 10 bases outside the gene matches. The length of the CDR3 is 15 residues. CDR3 protein: CASRKGQGKGNEQFF. DNA of the CDR3: TGTGCCAGCAGGAAAGGACAGGGGAAGGGGAATGAGCAGTTCTTC.

J is TRBJ1-1 and V is TRBV19, with D perhaps matching TRBD1 (6 bases). Trimming left V 0 bases short and J 4 bases short, with 12 bases between. Germline V gene data show CDR1 as LNHDA and CDR2 as SQIVND (reference sequence). This CDR3 contains 15 residues. The CDR3 protein is CASSIDQGSSTEAFF. The CDR3 bases are TGTGCCAGTAGTATAGACCAGGGGTCTAGCACTGAAGCTTTCTTT.